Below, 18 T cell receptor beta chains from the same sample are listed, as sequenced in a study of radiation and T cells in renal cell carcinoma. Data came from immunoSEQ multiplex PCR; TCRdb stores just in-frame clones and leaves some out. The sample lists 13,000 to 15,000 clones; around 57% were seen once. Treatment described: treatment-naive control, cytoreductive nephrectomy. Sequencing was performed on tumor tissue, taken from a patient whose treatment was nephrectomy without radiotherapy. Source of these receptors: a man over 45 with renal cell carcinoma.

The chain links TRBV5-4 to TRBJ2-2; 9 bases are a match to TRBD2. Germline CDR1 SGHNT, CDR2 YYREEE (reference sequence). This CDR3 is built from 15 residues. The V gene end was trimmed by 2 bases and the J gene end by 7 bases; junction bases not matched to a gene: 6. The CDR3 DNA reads TGTGCCAGCAGCTTTTACCTAGCGGGGAGCGGGGAGCTGTTTTTT. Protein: CASSFYLAGSGELFF.

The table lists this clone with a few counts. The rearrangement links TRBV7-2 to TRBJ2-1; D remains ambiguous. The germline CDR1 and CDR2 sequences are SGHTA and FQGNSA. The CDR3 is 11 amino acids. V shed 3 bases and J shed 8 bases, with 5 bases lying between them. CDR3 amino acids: CASSLLYEQFF. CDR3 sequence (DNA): TGTGCCAGCAGCTTGCTCTATGAGCAGTTCTTC.

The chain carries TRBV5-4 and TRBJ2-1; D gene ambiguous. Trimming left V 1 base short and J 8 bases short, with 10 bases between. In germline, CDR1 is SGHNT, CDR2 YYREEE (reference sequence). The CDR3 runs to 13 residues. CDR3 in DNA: TGTGCCAGCAGCTTGATTACGCGGTATGAGCAGTTCTTC. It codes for CASSLITRYEQFF. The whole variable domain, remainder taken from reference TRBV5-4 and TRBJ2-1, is ETGVTQSPTHLIKTRGQQVTLRCSSQSGHNTVSWYQQALGQGPQFIFQYYREEENGRGNFPPRFSGLQFPNYSSELNVNALELDDSALYLCASSLITRYEQFFGPGTRLTVL.

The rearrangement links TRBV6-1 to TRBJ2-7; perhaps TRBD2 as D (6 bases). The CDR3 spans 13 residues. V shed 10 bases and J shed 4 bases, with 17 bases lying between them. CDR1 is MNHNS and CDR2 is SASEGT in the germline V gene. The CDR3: CATADRRVYEQYF. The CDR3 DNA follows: TGTGCCACCGCGGACCGGAGGGTGTACGAGCAGTACTTC.

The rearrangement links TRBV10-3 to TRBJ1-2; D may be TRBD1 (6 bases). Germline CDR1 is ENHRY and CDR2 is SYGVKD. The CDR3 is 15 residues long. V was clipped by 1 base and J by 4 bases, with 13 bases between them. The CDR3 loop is CAISEWVPGAYGYTF. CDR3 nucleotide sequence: TGTGCCATCAGTGAGTGGGTCCCAGGGGCCTATGGCTACACCTTC.

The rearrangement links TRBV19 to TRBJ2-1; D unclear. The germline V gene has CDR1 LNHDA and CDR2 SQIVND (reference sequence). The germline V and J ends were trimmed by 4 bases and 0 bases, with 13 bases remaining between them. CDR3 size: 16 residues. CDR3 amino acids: CASSRVAESSYNEQFF. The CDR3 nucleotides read TGTGCCAGTAGTAGGGTGGCGGAGAGCTCCTACAATGAGCAGTTCTTC.

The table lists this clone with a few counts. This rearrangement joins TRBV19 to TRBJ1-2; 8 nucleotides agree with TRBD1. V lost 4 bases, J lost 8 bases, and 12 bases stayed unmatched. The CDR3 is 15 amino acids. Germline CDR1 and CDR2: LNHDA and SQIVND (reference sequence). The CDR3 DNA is TGTGCCAGTAGTACCCGTAACAGGGGGACAGGAGGCTACACCTTC. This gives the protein CASSTRNRGTGGYTF.

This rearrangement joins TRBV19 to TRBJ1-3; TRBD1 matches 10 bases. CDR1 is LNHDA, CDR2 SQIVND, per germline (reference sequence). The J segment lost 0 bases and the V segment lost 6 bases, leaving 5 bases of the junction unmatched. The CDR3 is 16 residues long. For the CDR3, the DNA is TGTGCCAGTAGACTGGGACAGGGGAGCTCTGGAAACACCATATATTTT. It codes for CASRLGQGSSGNTIYF.

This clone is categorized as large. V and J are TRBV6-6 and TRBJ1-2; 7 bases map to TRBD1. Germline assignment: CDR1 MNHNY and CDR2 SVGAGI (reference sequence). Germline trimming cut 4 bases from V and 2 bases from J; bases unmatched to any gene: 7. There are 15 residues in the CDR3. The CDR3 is CASSSRGQSNYGYTF. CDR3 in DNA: TGTGCCAGCAGTTCCCGGGGACAGTCAAACTATGGCTACACCTTC.

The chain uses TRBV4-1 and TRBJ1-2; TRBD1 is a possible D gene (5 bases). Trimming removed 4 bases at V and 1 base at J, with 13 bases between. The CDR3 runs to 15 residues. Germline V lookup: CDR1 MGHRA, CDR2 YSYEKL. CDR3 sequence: CASSPPGRINYGYTF. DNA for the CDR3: TGCGCCAGCAGCCCTCCGGGACGGATTAACTATGGCTACACCTTC.

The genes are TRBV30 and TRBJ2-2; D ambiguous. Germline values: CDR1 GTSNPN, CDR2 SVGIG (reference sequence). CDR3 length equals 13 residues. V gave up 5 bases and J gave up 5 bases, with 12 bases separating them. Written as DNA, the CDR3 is TGTGCCTGGCGGGCAAAGGGAACCGGGGAGCTGTTTTTT. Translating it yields CAWRAKGTGELFF.

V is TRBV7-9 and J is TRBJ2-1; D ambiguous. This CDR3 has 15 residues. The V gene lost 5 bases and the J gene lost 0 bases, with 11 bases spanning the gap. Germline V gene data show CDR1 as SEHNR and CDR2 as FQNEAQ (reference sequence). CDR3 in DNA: TGTGCCAGCAGCCCCGACGGCGACTCCTACAATGAGCAGTTCTTC. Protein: CASSPDGDSYNEQFF. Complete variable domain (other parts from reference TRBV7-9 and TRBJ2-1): DTGVSQNPRHKITKRGQNVTFRCDPISEHNRLYWYRQTLGQGPEFLTYFQNEAQLEKSRLLSDRFSAERPKGSFSTLEIQRTEQGDSAMYLCASSPDGDSYNEQFFGPGTRLTVL.

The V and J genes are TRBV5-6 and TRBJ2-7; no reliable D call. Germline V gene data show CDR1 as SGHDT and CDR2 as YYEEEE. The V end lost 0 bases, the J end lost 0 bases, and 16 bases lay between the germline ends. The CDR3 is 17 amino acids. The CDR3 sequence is CASSLVRNLVSSYEQYF. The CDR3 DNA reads TGTGCCAGCAGCTTGGTTAGGAATCTAGTAAGCTCCTACGAGCAGTACTTC.

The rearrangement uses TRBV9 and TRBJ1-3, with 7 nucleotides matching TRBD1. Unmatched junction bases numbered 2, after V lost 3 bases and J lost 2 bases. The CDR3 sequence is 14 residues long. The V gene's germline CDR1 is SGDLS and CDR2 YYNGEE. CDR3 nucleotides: TGTGCCAGCAGCGCCGGGACAGCTGGAAACACCATATATTTT. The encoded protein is CASSAGTAGNTIYF.

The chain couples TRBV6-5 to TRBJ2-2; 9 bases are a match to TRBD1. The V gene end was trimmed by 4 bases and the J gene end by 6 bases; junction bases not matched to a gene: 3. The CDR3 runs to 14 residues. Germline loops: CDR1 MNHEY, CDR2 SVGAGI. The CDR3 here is CASSFRTGAGELFF. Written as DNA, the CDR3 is TGTGCCAGCAGTTTCCGGACAGGGGCCGGGGAGCTGTTTTTT.

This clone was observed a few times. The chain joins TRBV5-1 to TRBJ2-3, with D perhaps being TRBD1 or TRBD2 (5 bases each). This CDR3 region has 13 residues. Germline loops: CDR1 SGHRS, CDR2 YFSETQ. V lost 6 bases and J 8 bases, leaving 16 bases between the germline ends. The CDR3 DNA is TGCGCCAGCAACGAGGGGCGGGCCGGTACGCAGTATTTT. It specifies CASNEGRAGTQYF.

The CDR3 loop is CASTKGSTGNLQSNYGYTF. In nucleotides, the CDR3 is TGTGCCAGCACCAAGGGGTCAACAGGGAACCTCCAATCTAACTATGGCTACACCTTC. The chain is built from TRBV9 and TRBJ1-2; possible D gene TRBD1, 6 bases. This CDR3 has 19 amino acids. The V end was cut by 6 bases, the J end by 0 bases, with 27 bases between. Germline CDR1 and CDR2: SGDLS and YYNGEE. The full variable domain, rest sourced from reference TRBV9 and TRBJ1-2, is DSGVTQTPKHLITATGQRVTLRCSPRSGDLSVYWYQQSLDQGLQFLIQYYNGEERAKGNILERFSAQQFPDLHSELNLSSLELGDSALYFCASTKGSTGNLQSNYGYTFGSGTRLTVV.

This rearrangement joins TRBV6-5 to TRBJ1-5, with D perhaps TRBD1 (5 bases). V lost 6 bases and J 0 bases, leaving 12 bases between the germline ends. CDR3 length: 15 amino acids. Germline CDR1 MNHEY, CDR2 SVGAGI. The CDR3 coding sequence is TGTGCCAGCAGCCGGGACGGCTATAGCAATCAGCCCCAGCATTTT. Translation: CASSRDGYSNQPQHF.